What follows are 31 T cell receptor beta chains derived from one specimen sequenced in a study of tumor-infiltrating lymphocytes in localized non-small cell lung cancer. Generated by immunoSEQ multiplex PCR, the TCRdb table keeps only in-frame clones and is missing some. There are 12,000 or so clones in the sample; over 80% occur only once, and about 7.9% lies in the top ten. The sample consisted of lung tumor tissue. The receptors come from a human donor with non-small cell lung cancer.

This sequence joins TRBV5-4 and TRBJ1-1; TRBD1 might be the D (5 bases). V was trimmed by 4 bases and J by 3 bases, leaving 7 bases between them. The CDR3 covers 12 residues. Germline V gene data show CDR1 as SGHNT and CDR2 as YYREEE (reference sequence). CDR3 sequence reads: CASSEGDTEAFF. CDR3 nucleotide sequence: TGTGCCAGCAGCGAAGGGGACACTGAAGCTTTCTTT.

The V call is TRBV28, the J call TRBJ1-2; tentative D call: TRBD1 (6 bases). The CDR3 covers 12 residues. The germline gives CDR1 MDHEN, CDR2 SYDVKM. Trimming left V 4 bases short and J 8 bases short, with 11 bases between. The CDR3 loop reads CASSSGVEGYTF. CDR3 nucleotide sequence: TGTGCCAGCAGTTCAGGGGTTGAGGGCTACACCTTC.

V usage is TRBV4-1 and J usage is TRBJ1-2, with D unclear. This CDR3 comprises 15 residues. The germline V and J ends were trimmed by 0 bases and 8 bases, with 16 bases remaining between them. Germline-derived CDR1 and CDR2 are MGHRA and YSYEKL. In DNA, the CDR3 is TGCGCCAGCAGCCAAGATGGAACAGCCCATGGGGGCTACACCTTC. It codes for CASSQDGTAHGGYTF.

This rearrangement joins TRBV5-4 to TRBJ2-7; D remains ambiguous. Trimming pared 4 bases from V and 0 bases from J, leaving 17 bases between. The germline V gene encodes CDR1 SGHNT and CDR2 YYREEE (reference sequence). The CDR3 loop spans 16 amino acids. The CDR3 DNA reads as TGTGCCAGCAGCCGATATAGCACTCTAAGCTCCTACGAGCAGTACTTC. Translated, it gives CASSRYSTLSSYEQYF.

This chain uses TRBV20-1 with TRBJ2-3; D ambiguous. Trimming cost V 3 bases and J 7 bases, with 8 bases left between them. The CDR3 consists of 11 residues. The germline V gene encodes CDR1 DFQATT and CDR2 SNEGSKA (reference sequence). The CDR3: CSASGGNTQYF. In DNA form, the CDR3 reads TGCAGTGCTAGTGGTGGAAATACGCAGTATTTT.

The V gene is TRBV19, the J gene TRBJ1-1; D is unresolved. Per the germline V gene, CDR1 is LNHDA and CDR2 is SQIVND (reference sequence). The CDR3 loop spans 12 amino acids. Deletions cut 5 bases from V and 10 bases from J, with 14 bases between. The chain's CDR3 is CASSPTAGVAFF. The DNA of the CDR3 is TGTGCCAGTAGTCCCACAGCCGGTGTAGCTTTCTTT. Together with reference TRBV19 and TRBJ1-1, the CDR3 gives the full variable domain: DGGITQSPKYLFRKEGQNVTLSCEQNLNHDAMYWYRQDPGQGLRLIYYSQIVNDFQKGDIAEGYSVSREKKESFPLTVTSAQKNPTAFYLCASSPTAGVAFFGQGTRLTVV.

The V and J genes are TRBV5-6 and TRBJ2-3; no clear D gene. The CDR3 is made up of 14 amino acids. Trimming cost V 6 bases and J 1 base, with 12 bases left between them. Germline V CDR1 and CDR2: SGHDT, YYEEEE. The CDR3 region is CASKTGPGTDTQYF. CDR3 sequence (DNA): TGTGCCAGCAAAACCGGACCTGGCACAGATACGCAGTATTTT.

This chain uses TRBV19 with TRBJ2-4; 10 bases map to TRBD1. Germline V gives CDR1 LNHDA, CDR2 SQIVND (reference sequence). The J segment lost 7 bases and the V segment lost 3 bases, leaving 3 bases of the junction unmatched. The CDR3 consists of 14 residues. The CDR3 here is CASSIGTGVNIQYF. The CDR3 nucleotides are TGTGCCAGTAGTATTGGGACAGGGGTGAACATTCAGTACTTC.

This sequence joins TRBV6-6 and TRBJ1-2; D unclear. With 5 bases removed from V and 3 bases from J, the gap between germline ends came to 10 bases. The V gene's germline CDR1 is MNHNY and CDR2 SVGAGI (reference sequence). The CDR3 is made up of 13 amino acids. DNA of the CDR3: TGTGCCAGCAGTCCTCCCGGAGACTATGGCTACACCTTC. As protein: CASSPPGDYGYTF.

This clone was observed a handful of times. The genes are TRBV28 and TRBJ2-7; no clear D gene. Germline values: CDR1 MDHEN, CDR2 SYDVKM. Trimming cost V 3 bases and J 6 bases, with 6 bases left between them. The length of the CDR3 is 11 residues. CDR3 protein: CASSLGFEQYF. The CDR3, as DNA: TGTGCCAGCAGTTTGGGGTTCGAGCAGTACTTC.

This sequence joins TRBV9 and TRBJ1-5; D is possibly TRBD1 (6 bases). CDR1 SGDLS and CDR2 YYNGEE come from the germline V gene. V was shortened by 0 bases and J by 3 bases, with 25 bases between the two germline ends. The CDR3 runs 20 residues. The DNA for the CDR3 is TGTGCCAGCAGCGTAGCTAAAAGGGGGGGACCCTATCCTCTCAATCAGCCCCAGCATTTT. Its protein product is CASSVAKRGGPYPLNQPQHF.

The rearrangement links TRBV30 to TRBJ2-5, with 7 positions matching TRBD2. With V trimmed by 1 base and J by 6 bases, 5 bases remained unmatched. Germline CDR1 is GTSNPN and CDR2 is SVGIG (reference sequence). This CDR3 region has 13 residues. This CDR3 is CAWSDSGGKTQYF. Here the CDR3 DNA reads TGTGCCTGGAGTGACTCGGGAGGAAAGACCCAGTACTTC.

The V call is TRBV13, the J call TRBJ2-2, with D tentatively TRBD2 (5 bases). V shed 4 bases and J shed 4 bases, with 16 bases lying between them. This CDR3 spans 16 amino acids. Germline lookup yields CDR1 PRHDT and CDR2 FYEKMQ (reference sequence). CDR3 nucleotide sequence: TGTGCCAGCAGCTCCGGGCCTAGCATAGGCACCGGGGAGCTGTTTTTT. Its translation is CASSSGPSIGTGELFF.

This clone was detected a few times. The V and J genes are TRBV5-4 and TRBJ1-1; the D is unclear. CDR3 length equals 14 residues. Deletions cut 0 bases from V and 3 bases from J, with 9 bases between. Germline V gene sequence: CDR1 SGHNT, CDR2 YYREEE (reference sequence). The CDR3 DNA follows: TGTGCCAGCAGCTTGGATGGCGGGGACACTGAAGCTTTCTTT. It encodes CASSLDGGDTEAFF.

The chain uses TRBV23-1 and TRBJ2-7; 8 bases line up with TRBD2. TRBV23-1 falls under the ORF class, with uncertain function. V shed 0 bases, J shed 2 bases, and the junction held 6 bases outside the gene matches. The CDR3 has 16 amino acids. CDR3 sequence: CASSQSPGGQTYEQYF. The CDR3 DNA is TGCGCCAGCAGTCAATCGCCGGGAGGGCAGACCTACGAGCAGTACTTC.

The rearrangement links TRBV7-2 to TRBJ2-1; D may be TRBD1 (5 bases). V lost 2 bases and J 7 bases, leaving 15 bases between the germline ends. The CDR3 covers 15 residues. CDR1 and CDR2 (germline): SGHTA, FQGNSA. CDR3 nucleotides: TGTGCCAGCAGCTTAATGTGGGGCCCCGGGAATGAGCAGTTCTTC. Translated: CASSLMWGPGNEQFF.

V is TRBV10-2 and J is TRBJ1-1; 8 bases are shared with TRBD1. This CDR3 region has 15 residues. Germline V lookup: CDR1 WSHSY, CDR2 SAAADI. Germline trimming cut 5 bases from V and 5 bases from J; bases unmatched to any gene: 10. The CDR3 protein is CASSQTGTGVTEAFF. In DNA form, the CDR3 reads TGCGCCAGCAGTCAAACCGGGACAGGAGTAACTGAAGCTTTCTTT.

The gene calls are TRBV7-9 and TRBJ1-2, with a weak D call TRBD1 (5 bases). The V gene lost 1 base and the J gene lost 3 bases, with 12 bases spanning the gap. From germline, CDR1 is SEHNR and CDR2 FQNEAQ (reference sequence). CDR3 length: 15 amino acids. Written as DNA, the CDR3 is TGTGCCAGCAGCTTAGGTATGGGGACGGACTATGGCTACACCTTC. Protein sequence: CASSLGMGTDYGYTF. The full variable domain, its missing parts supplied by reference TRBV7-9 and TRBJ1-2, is DTGVSQNPRHKITKRGQNVTFRCDPISEHNRLYWYRQTLGQGPEFLTYFQNEAQLEKSRLLSDRFSAERPKGSFSTLEIQRTEQGDSAMYLCASSLGMGTDYGYTFGSGTRLTVV.

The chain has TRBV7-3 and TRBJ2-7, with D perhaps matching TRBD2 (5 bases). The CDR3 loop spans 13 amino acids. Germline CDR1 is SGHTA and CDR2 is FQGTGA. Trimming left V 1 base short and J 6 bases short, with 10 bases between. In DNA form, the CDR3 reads TGTGCCAGCAGCTTAAAGGAAAGCGGCGAGCAGTACTTC. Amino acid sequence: CASSLKESGEQYF.

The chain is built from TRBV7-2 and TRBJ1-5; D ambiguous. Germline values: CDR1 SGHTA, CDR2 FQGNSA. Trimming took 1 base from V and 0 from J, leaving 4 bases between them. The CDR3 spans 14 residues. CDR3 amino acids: CASSLGVSNQPQHF. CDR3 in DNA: TGTGCCAGCAGCTTAGGGGTTAGCAATCAGCCCCAGCATTTT.

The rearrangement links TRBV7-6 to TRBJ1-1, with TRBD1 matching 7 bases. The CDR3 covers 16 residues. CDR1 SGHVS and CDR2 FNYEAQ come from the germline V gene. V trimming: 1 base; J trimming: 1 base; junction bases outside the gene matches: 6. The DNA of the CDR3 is TGTGCCAGCAGCTTAGGGGCGGGACAGCAGAACACTGAAGCTTTCTTT. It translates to CASSLGAGQQNTEAFF. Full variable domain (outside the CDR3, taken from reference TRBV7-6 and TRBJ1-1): GAGVSQSPRYKVTKRGQDVALRCDPISGHVSLYWYRQALGQGPEFLTYFNYEAQQDKSGLPNDRFSAERPEGSISTLTIQRTEQRDSAMYRCASSLGAGQQNTEAFFGQGTRLTVV.

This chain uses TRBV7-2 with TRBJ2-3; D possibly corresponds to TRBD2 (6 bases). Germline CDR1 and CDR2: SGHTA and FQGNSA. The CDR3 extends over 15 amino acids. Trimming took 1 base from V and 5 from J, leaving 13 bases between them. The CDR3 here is CASSLEPGVRDTQYF. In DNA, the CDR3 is TGTGCCAGCAGCTTAGAACCGGGAGTGAGAGATACGCAGTATTTT.

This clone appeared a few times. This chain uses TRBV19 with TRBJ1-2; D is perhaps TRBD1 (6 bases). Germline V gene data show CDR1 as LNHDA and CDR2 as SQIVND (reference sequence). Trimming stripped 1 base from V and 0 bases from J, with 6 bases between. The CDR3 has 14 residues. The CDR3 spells CASSIGTANYGYTF. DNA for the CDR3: TGTGCCAGTAGTATAGGGACAGCTAACTATGGCTACACCTTC.

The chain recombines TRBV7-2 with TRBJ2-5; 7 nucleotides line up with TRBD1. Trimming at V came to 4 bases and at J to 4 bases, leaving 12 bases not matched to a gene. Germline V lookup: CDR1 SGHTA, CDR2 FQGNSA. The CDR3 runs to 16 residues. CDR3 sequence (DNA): TGTGCCAGCAGCTCCTCTAGGGGGCTGCATTTAGAGACCCAGTACTTC. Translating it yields CASSSSRGLHLETQYF.

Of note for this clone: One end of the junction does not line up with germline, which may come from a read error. DNA of the CDR3: TGCAGCGTTGAGGGTCTCCATGAAGTTTTCTTT. Its translation: CSVEGLHEVFF. The chain is built from TRBV29-1 and TRBJ1-1; D uncertain. Germline V gene data show CDR1 as SQVTM and CDR2 as ANQGSEA. The CDR3 is 11 amino acids.

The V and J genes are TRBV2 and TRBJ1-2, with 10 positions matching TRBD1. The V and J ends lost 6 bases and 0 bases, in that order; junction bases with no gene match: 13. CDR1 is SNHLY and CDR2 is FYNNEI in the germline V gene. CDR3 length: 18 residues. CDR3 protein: CASRLPGQGGDTNYGYTF. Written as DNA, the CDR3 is TGTGCCAGCAGACTCCCCGGACAGGGGGGTGATACTAACTATGGCTACACCTTC.

CDR3 region: CASSLGQGSNEKLFF. The CDR3 nucleotides are TGTGCCAGCAGTTTAGGACAGGGATCTAATGAAAAACTGTTTTTT. The gene calls are TRBV27 and TRBJ1-4; 8 nucleotides agree with TRBD1. The CDR3 contains 15 residues. Trimming took 2 bases from V and 3 from J; bases not matched to a gene: 2. The V gene's germline CDR1 is MNHEY and CDR2 SMNVEV (reference sequence).

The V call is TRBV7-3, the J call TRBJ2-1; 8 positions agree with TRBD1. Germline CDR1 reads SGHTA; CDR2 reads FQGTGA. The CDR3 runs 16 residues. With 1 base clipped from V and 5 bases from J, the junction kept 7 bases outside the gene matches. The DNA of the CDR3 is TGTGCCAGCAGCTTAAATCCGGTACAGGGGGACAATGAGCAGTTCTTC. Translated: CASSLNPVQGDNEQFF.

The CDR3 nucleotides are TGTGCCAGCAGTGCTTTTGCAGGGGGAAACACCATATATTTT. Amino acid sequence: CASSAFAGGNTIYF. The chain links TRBV25-1 to TRBJ1-3, with a possible D match to TRBD1 (5 bases). The CDR3 is made up of 14 amino acids. Looked up from germline, CDR1 is MGHDK and CDR2 is SYGVNS. V was cut by 4 bases and J by 4 bases, with 11 bases left in between.

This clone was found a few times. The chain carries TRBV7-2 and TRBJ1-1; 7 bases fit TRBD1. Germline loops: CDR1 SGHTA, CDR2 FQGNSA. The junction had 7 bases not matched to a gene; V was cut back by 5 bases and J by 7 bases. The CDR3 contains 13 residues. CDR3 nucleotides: TGTGCCAGCAGCGCCGACAGGGCCCGTGAAGCTTTCTTT. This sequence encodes CASSADRAREAFF. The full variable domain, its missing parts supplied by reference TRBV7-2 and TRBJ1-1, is GAGVSQSPSNKVTEKGKDVELRCDPISGHTALYWYRQSLGQGLEFLIYFQGNSAPDKSGLPSDRFSAERTGGSVSTLTIQRTQQEDSAVYLCASSADRAREAFFGQGTRLTVV.

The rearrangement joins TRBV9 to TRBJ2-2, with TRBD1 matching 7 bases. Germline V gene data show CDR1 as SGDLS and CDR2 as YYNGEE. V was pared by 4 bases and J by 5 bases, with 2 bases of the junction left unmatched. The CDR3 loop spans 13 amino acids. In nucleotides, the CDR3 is TGTGCCAGCAGCCTGACAGGGACCGGGGAGCTGTTTTTT. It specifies CASSLTGTGELFF.